A single TCR beta chain is shown here with its context. As yet, its antigen is unknown. CDR3 length: 20 residues. The V and J ends lost 4 bases and 5 bases, in that order; junction bases with no gene match: 14. Looked up from germline, CDR1 is ENHRY and CDR2 is SYGVKD. This sample is part of a study of cytomegalovirus exposure and HLA in healthy donors. Study as a whole: A later analysis reported the 120 or so validation repertoires used the same platform as the 666 first-cohort repertoires. Overall study findings and caveats: Rare TCR sequences dominated, though some public TCRs recurred in many donors. The tendency of first-cohort TCR clusters to co-occur in the approximately 120 validation repertoires was identified by a subsequent analysis.

Assay: immunoSEQ multiplex PCR; the TCRdb copy retains only in-frame clones and omits some. Of over 80,000 clones in the sample, 85% were seen once. The source material was PBMCs. This sequence joins TRBV10-3 and TRBJ2-2; 15 positions agree with TRBD2. The origin of this receptor is a man aged 18 to 29 in good health and CMV-seropositive. CDR3 in amino acids: CAISGRTSGRAGPQTGELFF. CDR3 bases: TGTGCCATCAGTGGGAGGACTAGCGGGAGGGCCGGACCACAAACCGGGGAGCTGTTTTTT.